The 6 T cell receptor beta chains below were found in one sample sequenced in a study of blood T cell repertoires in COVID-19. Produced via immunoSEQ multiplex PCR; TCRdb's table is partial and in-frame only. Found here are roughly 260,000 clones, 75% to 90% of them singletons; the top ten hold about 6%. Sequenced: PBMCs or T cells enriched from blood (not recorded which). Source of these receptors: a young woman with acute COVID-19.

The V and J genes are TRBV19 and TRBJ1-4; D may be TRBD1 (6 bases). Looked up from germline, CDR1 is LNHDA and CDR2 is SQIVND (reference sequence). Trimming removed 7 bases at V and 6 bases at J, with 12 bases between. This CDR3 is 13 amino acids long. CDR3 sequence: CASTRGSDEKLFF. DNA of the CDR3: TGTGCCAGTACCAGGGGCTCCGATGAAAAACTGTTTTTT. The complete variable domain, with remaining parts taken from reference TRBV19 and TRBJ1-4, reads DGGITQSPKYLFRKEGQNVTLSCEQNLNHDAMYWYRQDPGQGLRLIYYSQIVNDFQKGDIAEGYSVSREKKESFPLTVTSAQKNPTAFYLCASTRGSDEKLFFGSGTQLSVL.

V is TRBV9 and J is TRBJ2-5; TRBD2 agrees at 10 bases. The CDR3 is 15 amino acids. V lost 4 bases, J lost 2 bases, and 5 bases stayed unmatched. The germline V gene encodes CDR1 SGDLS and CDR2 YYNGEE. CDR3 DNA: TGTGCCAGCAGCCCCCGGACTAGCGGACAAGAGACCCAGTACTTC. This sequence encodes CASSPRTSGQETQYF. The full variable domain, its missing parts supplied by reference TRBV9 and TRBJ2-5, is DSGVTQTPKHLITATGQRVTLRCSPRSGDLSVYWYQQSLDQGLQFLIQYYNGEERAKGNILERFSAQQFPDLHSELNLSSLELGDSALYFCASSPRTSGQETQYFGPGTRLLVL.

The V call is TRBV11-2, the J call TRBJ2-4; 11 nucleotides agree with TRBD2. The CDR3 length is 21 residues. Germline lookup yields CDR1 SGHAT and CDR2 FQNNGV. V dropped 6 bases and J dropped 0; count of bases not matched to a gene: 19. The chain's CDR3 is CASSLLAGVLDTTLAKNIQYF. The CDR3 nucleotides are TGTGCCAGCAGTTTACTAGCGGGAGTTTTGGACACCACCCTAGCCAAAAACATTCAGTACTTC.

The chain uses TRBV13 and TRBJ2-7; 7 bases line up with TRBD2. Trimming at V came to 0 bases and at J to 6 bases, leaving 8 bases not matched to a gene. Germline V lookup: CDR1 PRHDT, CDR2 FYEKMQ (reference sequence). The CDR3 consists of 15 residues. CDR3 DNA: TGTGCCAGCAGCTTAGGCCTCGGCGGGAGCGGCGAGCAGTACTTC. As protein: CASSLGLGGSGEQYF.

The CDR3 nucleotides read TGTGCCAGCAGTTACTCTTTGGGACAGGGAGGGTATAGCAATCAGCCCCAGCATTTT. Its protein is CASSYSLGQGGYSNQPQHF. The chain has TRBV6-2 or TRBV6-3 and TRBJ1-5; 9 nucleotides align to TRBD1. The ends lost 0 bases at V and 0 bases at J; junction bases unmatched: 9. CDR3 length: 19 amino acids. Germline CDR1 MNHEY, CDR2 SVGEGT.

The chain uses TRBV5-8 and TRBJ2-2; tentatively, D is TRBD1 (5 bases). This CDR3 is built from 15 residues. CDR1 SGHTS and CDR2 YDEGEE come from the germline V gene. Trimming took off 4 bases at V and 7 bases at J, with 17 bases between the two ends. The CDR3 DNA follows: TGTGCCAGCAGCCCGACGGGCAGGGCTGGCGGGGAGCTGTTTTTT. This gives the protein CASSPTGRAGGELFF.